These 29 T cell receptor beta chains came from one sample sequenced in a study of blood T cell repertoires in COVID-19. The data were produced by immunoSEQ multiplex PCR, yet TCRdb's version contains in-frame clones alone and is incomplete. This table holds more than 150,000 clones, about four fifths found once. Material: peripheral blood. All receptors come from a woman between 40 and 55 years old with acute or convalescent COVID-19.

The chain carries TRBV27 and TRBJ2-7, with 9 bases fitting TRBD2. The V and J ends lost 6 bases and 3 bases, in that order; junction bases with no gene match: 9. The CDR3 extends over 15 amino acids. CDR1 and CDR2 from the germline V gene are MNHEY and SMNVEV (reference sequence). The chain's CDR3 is CASSFSGGLHYEQYF. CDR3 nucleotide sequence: TGTGCCAGCAGCTTTAGCGGGGGTCTTCACTACGAGCAGTACTTC.

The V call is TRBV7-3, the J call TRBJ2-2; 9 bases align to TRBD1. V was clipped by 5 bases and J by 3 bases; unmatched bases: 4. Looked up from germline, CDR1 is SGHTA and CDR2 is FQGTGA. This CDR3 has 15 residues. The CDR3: CASSTGTGHTGELFF. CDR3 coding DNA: TGTGCCAGCAGCACCGGGACAGGGCACACCGGGGAGCTGTTTTTT.

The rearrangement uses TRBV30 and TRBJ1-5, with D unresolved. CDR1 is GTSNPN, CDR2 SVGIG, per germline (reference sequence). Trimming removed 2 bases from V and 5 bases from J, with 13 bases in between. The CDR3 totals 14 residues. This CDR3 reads CAWSRGLGYQPQHF. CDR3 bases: TGTGCCTGGAGTCGCGGGCTTGGTTATCAGCCCCAGCATTTT. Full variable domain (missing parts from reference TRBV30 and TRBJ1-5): SQTIHQWPATLVQPVGSPLSLECTVEGTSNPNLYWYRQAAGRGLQLLFYSVGIGQISSEVPQNLSASRPQDRQFILSSKKLLLSDSGFYLCAWSRGLGYQPQHFGDGTRLSIL.

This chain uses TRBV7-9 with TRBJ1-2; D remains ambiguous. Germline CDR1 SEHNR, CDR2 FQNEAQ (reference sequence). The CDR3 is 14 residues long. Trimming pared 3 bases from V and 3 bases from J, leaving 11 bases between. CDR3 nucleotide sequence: TGTGCCAGCAGCTTTACGTTCTCGGACTATGGCTACACCTTC. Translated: CASSFTFSDYGYTF.

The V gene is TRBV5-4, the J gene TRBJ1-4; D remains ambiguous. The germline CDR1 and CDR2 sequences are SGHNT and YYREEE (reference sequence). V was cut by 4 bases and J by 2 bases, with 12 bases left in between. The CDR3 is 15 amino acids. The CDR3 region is CASSLAGNTNEKLFF. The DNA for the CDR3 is TGTGCCAGCAGCCTTGCGGGGAACACTAATGAAAAACTGTTTTTT.

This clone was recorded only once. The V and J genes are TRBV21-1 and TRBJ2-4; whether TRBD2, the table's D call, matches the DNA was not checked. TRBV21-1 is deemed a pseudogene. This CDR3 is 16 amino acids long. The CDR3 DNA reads TGTGCCAGCAGCAAAAGGGAGGGAGGGTGCAAAAACATTCAGTACTTC. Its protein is CASSKREGGCKNIQYF.

The CDR3 DNA reads as TGTGCCAGTGGACAGGGCGAAGAGACCCAGTACTTC. It yields the protein CASGQGEETQYF. The genes are TRBV19 and TRBJ2-5, with 8 bases identical to TRBD1. Germline V gives CDR1 LNHDA, CDR2 SQIVND (reference sequence). J was trimmed by 3 bases and V by 8 bases; bases with no gene match: 2. The CDR3 runs 12 residues.

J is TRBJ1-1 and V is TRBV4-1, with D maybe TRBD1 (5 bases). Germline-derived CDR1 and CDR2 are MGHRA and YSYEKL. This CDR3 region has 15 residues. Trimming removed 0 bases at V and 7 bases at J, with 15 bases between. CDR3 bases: TGCGCCAGCAGCCAAGATTCAAGGGGTTTAGGTGAAGCTTTCTTT. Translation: CASSQDSRGLGEAFF.

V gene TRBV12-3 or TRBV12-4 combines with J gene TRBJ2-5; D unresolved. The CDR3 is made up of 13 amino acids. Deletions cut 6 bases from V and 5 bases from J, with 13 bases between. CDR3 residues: CASRGPPRETQYF. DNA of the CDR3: TGTGCCAGCAGGGGCCCCCCCCGGGAGACCCAGTACTTC.

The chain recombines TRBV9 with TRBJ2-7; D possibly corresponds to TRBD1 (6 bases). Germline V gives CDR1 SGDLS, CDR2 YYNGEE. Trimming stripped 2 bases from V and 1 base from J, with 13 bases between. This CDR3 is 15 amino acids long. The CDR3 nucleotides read TGTGCCAGCAGCGTGGGGGCCACCTCTTCCTACGAGCAGTACTTC. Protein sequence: CASSVGATSSYEQYF.

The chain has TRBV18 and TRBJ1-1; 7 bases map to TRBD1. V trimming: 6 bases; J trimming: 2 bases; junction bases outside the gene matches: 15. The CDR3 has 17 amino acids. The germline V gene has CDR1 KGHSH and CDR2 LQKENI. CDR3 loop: CASSQGVGISLNTEAFF. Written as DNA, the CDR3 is TGTGCCAGCTCCCAGGGGGTCGGAATTTCTCTAAACACTGAAGCTTTCTTT.

CDR3 coding DNA: TGCGCCAGCAGCTTGGAAGGCAGGACCTACGAGCAGTACTTC. Encoded protein: CASSLEGRTYEQYF. V usage is TRBV5-1 and J usage is TRBJ2-7; D call uncertain. The length of the CDR3 is 14 residues. Looked up from germline, CDR1 is SGHRS and CDR2 is YFSETQ. V was trimmed by 0 bases and J by 2 bases, leaving 9 bases between them.

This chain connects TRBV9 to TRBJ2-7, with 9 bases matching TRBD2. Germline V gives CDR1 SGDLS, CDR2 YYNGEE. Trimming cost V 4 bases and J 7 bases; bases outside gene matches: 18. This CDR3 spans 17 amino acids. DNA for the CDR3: TGTGCCAGCAGCTTAACCATCCTCGGGACTAGCAATGGTGAGCAGTACTTC. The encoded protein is CASSLTILGTSNGEQYF. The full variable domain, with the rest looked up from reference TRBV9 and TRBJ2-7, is DSGVTQTPKHLITATGQRVTLRCSPRSGDLSVYWYQQSLDQGLQFLIQYYNGEERAKGNILERFSAQQFPDLHSELNLSSLELGDSALYFCASSLTILGTSNGEQYFGPGTRLTVT.

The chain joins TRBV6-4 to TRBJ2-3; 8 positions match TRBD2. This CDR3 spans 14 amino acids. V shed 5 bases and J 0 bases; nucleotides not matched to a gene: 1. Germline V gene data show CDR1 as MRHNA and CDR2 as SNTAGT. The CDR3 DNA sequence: TGTGCCAGCAGTCCTAGCGGGAGCACAGATACGCAGTATTTT. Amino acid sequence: CASSPSGSTDTQYF.

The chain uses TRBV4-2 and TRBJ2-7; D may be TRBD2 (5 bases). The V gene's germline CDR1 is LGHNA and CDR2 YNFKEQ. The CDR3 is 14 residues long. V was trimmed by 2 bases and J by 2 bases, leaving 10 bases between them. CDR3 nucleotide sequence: TGTGCCAGCAGCCAAACCGGACTTGCCTACGAGCAGTACTTC. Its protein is CASSQTGLAYEQYF.

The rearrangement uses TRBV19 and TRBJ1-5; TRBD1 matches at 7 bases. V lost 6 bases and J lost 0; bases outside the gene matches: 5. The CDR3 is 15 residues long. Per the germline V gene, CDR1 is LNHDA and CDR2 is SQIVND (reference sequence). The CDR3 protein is CASSMGQRSNQPQHF. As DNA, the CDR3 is TGTGCCAGTAGCATGGGACAGCGTAGCAATCAGCCCCAGCATTTT.

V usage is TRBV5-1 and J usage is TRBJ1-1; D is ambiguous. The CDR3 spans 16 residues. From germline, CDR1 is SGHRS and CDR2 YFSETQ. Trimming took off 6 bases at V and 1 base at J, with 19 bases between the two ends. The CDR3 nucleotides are TGCGCCAGCACCGATCCGGGTTACAATACGAACACTGAAGCTTTCTTT. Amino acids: CASTDPGYNTNTEAFF.

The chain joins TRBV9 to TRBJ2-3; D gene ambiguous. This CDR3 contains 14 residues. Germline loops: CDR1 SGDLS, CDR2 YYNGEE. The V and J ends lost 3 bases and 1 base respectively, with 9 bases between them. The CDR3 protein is CASSAPPGTDTQYF. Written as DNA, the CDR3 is TGTGCCAGCAGCGCCCCCCCAGGCACAGATACGCAGTATTTT. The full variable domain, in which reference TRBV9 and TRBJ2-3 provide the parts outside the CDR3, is DSGVTQTPKHLITATGQRVTLRCSPRSGDLSVYWYQQSLDQGLQFLIQYYNGEERAKGNILERFSAQQFPDLHSELNLSSLELGDSALYFCASSAPPGTDTQYFGPGTRLTVL.

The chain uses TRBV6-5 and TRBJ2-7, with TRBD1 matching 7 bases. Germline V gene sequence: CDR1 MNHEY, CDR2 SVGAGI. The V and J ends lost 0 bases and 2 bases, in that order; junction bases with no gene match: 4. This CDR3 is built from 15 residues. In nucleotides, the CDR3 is TGTGCCAGCAGTTACTCGGGGACAGCAGCCTACGAGCAGTACTTC. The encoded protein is CASSYSGTAAYEQYF.

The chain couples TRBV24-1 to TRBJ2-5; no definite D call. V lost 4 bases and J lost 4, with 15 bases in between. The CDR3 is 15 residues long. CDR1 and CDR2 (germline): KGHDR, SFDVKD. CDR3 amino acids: CATSDPGSPGETQYF. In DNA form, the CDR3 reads TGTGCCACCAGTGACCCCGGGTCGCCGGGAGAGACCCAGTACTTC.

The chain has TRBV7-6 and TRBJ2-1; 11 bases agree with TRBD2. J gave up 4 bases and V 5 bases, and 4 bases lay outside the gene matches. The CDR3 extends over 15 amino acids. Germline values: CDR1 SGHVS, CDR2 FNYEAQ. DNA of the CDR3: TGTGCCAGCAGCCTGGGACTAGCGGATTACAATGAGCAGTTCTTC. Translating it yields CASSLGLADYNEQFF. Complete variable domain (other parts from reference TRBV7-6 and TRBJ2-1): GAGVSQSPRYKVTKRGQDVALRCDPISGHVSLYWYRQALGQGPEFLTYFNYEAQQDKSGLPNDRFSAERPEGSISTLTIQRTEQRDSAMYRCASSLGLADYNEQFFGPGTRLTVL.

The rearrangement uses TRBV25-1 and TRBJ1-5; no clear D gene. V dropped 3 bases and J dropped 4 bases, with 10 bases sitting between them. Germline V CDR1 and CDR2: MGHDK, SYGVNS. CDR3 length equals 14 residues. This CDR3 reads CASSDFGENQPQHF. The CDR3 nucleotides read TGTGCCAGCAGTGATTTCGGGGAAAATCAGCCCCAGCATTTT.

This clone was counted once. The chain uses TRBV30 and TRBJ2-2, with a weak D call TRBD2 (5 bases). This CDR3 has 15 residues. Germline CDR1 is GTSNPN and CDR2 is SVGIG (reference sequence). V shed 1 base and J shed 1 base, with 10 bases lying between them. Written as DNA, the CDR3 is TGTGCCTGGAGTGGAGGGTGGCAGAACACCGGGGAGCTGTTTTTT. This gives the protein CAWSGGWQNTGELFF.

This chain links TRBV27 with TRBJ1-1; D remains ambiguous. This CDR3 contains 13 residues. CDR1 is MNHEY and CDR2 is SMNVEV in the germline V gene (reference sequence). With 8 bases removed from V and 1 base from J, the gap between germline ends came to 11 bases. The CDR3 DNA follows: TGTGCCAGCTCCCCGGCAGGGAACACTGAAGCTTTCTTT. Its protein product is CASSPAGNTEAFF.

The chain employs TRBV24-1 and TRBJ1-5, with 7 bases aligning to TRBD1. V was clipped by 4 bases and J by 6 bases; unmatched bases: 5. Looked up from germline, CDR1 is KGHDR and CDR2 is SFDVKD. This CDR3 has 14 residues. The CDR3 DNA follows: TGTGCCACCAGTGAACCCACAGGGGTTCAGCCCCAGCATTTT. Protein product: CATSEPTGVQPQHF.

CDR3 DNA sequence: TGTGCCAGCTCACCCTATCGGGAGGCCTATGGCTACACCTTC. The encoded protein is CASSPYREAYGYTF. The V call is TRBV18, the J call TRBJ1-2, with unresolved D. The germline gives CDR1 KGHSH, CDR2 LQKENI. The length of the CDR3 is 14 residues. The V and J ends lost 3 bases and 4 bases respectively, with 12 bases between them.

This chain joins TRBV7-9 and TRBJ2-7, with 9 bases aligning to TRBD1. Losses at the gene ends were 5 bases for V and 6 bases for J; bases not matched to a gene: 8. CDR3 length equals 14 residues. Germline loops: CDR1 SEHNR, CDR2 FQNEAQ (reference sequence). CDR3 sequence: CASSTGQGPGEQYF. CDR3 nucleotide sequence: TGTGCCAGCAGCACAGGACAGGGGCCGGGCGAGCAGTACTTC.

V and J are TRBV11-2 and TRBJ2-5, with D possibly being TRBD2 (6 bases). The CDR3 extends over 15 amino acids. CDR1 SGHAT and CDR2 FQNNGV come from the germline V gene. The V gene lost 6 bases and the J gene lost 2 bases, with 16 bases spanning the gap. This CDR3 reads CASRPNSGSQETQYF. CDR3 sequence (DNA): TGTGCCAGCAGACCCAACAGCGGGTCACAAGAGACCCAGTACTTC.

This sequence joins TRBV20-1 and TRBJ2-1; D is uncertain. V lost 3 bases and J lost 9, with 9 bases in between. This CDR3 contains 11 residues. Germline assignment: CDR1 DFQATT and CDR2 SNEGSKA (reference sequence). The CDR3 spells CSARFYGEQFF. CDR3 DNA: TGCAGTGCTAGGTTTTACGGTGAGCAGTTCTTC.